Here is one T cell receptor beta chain with its context. This sample was taken from a study of T cells in Graves' hyperthyroidism and ophthalmopathy. RNA transcripts yielded amplified TCR beta CDR3 regions. HTBI primers drove first-round RT-PCR of the TCR CDR3. In TCRdb, the multiplex PCR reads were re-called with MiXCR into one record per CDR3 protein. Of under 250,000 distinct CDR3 sequences listed, around 25% are singletons. Trimming left V 8 bases short and J 5 bases short, with 12 bases between. Germline CDR1 and CDR2: MNHNS and SASEGT. This CDR3 contains 12 residues. The material sequenced was blood. The source is a woman aged 35 to 49 with Graves' ophthalmopathy. The V gene is TRBV6-1, the J gene TRBJ2-5, with a tentative D call TRBD1 (5 bases). The chain's CDR3 is CASFRGGETQYF. The DNA for the CDR3 is TGTGCCAGCTTTAGGGGTGGGGAGACCCAGTACTTC.